The sequence of this T cell receptor beta chain was determined in a study of T cell changes during pregnancy in multiple sclerosis (dated by TCRdb to the late 2010s). A note on the overall study: The study examined how the T cell repertoire changed over the course of pregnancy in women with multiple sclerosis.

The CDR3 goes from the cysteine to the phenylalanine over 14 residues. Left in the record is the CDR3 DNA by itself, 42 bases read in frame from the first base. Here V drops 0 bases and J drops 4 bases, and the junction holds 3 bases not matched to any gene. Taken from the germline V gene, the CDR1 and CDR2 loops are MGHRA and YSYEKL. Library prep was done by the immunoSEQ multiplex PCR assay. The clones in this table, taken by TCRdb from immuneACCESS, are in-frame only. Not every clone is retained; where verified, under half of the shortfall comes from an unresolved V gene, and the cause of the rest is unknown. The table for this sample lists roughly 30,000 clones; 89% of them were counted only once. The top ten clonotypes cover about 6.3% of the sample. A remark on this clone: The target of this receptor is not known. It has no much larger one-base neighbor in the sample; base qualities were not kept.

Sequences were derived from CD8+ T cells from peripheral blood mononuclear cells, sampled after pregnancy. The chain was built from TRBV4-1 and TRBJ2-7; 7 bases in between match TRBD1. The receptor comes from a female donor with multiple sclerosis, enrolled in a pregnancy study. The DNA reads TGCGCCAGCAGCCAAGATCCAGGGGGATACGAGCAGTACTTC. It codes for CASSQDPGGYEQYF.